The clone carrying this TCR beta chain has a count of ten or more. This sample is part of a study of blood T cells in healthy people across ages. Germline CDR1 reads SEHNR; CDR2 reads FQNEAQ (reference sequence). The CDR3 is 14 amino acids. The V and J ends lost 3 bases and 2 bases respectively, with 8 bases between them. It was with a sample-barcoded 5' primer and a J-beta primer mix that a second PCR of about 6 to 12 cycles was run. TCRdb reprocessed the 5' RACE reads via MiXCR and lists one record per CDR3 protein. The sample lists hundreds of thousands of distinct CDR3 sequences; around 21% were seen once. Extracted total RNA amounted to at least 5.5 micrograms for each sample.

This clonotype was obtained from a man aged 70 or older in good health. The specimen was blood. V gene TRBV7-9 combines with J gene TRBJ2-1; D is undetermined. The CDR3, as DNA: TGTGCCAGCAGCTTGACTTCCCCCTACAATGAGCAGTTCTTC. As protein: CASSLTSPYNEQFF.